The sequence of this T cell receptor beta chain was determined in a study of blood T cell repertoires in COVID-19. Study information: COVID-19 samples, acute and convalescent, were from the United States, Italy and Spain. Sample material is recorded as cDNA or gDNA derived from T cells, B-cell-depleted T cells, or PBMCs.

Germline CDR1 and CDR2: SGHTA and FQGNSA. The CDR3 covers 13 residues. After removal of 5 bases from V and 14 bases from J, the junction contained 11 bases not matched to a gene. Original methodology: Amplification with reference gene primers provided the estimates of nucleated cell counts. Assay: immunoSEQ multiplex PCR; the TCRdb copy retains only in-frame clones and omits some. From that table come the V and J calls and clone size; the DNA was used to work out D and trimming. The sample contains roughly 60,000 clones, roughly 74% of which appear only once. The V gene is TRBV7-2, the J gene TRBJ2-3, with 9 bases matching TRBD1. The sequenced sample was peripheral blood. The sequence came from a human donor in a cohort sampled during active COVID-19. DNA of the CDR3: TGTGCCAGCAGCCCGGACCGGGACAGGGTCGTGTATTTT. Residues: CASSPDRDRVVYF.